These 14 T cell receptor beta chains originate from one sample sequenced in a study of blood T cell repertoires in COVID-19. The data were produced by immunoSEQ multiplex PCR, yet TCRdb's version contains in-frame clones alone and is incomplete. The profile shows around 58,000 clones, roughly 85% of them singletons. Material for sequencing was peripheral blood. The source is a woman aged 60-75 years with COVID-19, enrolled during active disease.

The CDR3 bases are TGTGCCATCAGTGAGTCCCCTAGGCAGCTAACTAACTATGGCTACACCTTC. It codes for CAISESPRQLTNYGYTF. The chain recombines TRBV10-3 with TRBJ1-2; D is unclear. CDR3 length equals 17 residues. Germline CDR1 is ENHRY and CDR2 is SYGVKD. V shed 0 bases and J shed 0 bases, with 14 bases lying between them.

The chain carries TRBV5-1 and TRBJ2-7; tentatively, D is TRBD2 (7 bases). V was pared by 1 base and J by 2 bases, with 13 bases between. The CDR3 length is 15 residues. CDR1 and CDR2 (germline): SGHRS, YFSETQ. The CDR3 DNA sequence: TGCGCCAGCAGCTTGTGGTTGGGGGGGCCCTACGAGCAGTACTTC. Encoded protein: CASSLWLGGPYEQYF.

The J gene is TRBJ1-5, the V gene TRBV25-1; TRBD1 might be the D (6 bases). V was trimmed by 2 bases and J by 9 bases, leaving 8 bases between them. The CDR3 runs 12 residues. CDR1 MGHDK and CDR2 SYGVNS come from the germline V gene. CDR3 bases: TGTGCCAGCAGTGAACAGGGGAGGCCCCAGCATTTT. It is translated as CASSEQGRPQHF. Together with reference TRBV25-1 and TRBJ1-5, the CDR3 gives the full variable domain: EADIYQTPRYLVIGTGKKITLECSQTMGHDKMYWYQQDPGMELHLIHYSYGVNSTEKGDLSSESTVSRIRTEHFPLTLESARPSHTSQYLCASSEQGRPQHFGDGTRLSIL.

This rearrangement joins TRBV11-2 to TRBJ2-1; 7 nucleotides agree with TRBD1. Germline loops: CDR1 SGHAT, CDR2 FQNNGV. J gave up 3 bases and V 5 bases, and 7 bases lay outside the gene matches. The CDR3 is 15 amino acids. The CDR3 region is CASSQMTGSYNEQFF. In nucleotides, the CDR3 is TGTGCCAGCAGCCAAATGACAGGGAGCTACAATGAGCAGTTCTTC.

The chain has TRBV6-6 and TRBJ1-3, with D maybe TRBD1 (6 bases). The CDR3 runs to 17 residues. The germline gives CDR1 MNHNY, CDR2 SVGAGI (reference sequence). V lost 5 bases to trimming and J lost 0 bases, with 17 bases between them. CDR3 nucleotide sequence: TGTGCCAGCAGTCAAACAGGGTCCCCTTTCTCTGGAAACACCATATATTTT. Its translation: CASSQTGSPFSGNTIYF.

V is TRBV11-2 and J is TRBJ1-2; possibly TRBD1 for D (6 bases). The CDR3 is made up of 15 amino acids. Trimming removed 5 bases at V and 4 bases at J, with 17 bases between. In germline, CDR1 is SGHAT, CDR2 FQNNGV. CDR3 amino acids: CASSELGQNIYGYTF. The CDR3 DNA sequence: TGTGCCAGCAGCGAGTTAGGACAGAACATCTATGGCTACACCTTC.

The chain recombines TRBV6-6 with TRBJ2-5, with 10 positions matching TRBD2. The junction had 8 bases not matched to a gene; V was cut back by 2 bases and J by 5 bases. The CDR3 has 16 residues. The germline gives CDR1 MNHNY, CDR2 SVGAGI (reference sequence). CDR3 region: CASSYALAGAGETQYF. Written as DNA, the CDR3 is TGTGCCAGCAGTTACGCCCTAGCGGGAGCTGGTGAGACCCAGTACTTC.

CDR3 residues: CASSVGGVQPQHF. CDR3 DNA sequence: TGTGCCAGCAGTGTAGGGGGGGTTCAGCCCCAGCATTTT. The gene calls are TRBV6-6 and TRBJ1-5; TRBD1 might be the D (6 bases). The CDR3 covers 13 residues. V was cut by 5 bases and J by 6 bases, with 11 bases left in between. Germline CDR1 MNHNY, CDR2 SVGAGI (reference sequence).

The rearrangement uses TRBV5-5 and TRBJ2-2; the match to TRBD2 covers 8 bases. J was trimmed by 0 bases and V by 1 base; bases with no gene match: 2. This CDR3 comprises 16 residues. Looked up from germline, CDR1 is SGHKS and CDR2 is YYEKEE (reference sequence). For the CDR3, the DNA is TGTGCCAGCAGCTTGTCCGGGGGGGCGAACACCGGGGAGCTGTTTTTT. It yields the protein CASSLSGGANTGELFF. Full variable domain (missing parts from reference TRBV5-5 and TRBJ2-2): DAGVTQSPTHLIKTRGQQVTLRCSPISGHKSVSWYQQVLGQGPQFIFQYYEKEERGRGNFPDRFSARQFPNYSSELNVNALLLGDSALYLCASSLSGGANTGELFFGEGSRLTVL.

J is TRBJ2-7 and V is TRBV19; TRBD2 matches at 9 bases. Looked up from germline, CDR1 is LNHDA and CDR2 is SQIVND (reference sequence). This CDR3 spans 15 amino acids. After removal of 4 bases from V and 3 bases from J, the junction contained 7 bases not matched to a gene. This chain's CDR3 is CASSTLSAGGYEQYF. The CDR3 bases are TGTGCCAGTAGTACCCTCTCAGCGGGAGGCTACGAGCAGTACTTC.

This clone was seen only once. The rearrangement uses TRBV9 and TRBJ2-1; 7 bases agree with TRBD1. There are 14 residues in the CDR3. With 4 bases clipped from V and 4 bases from J, the junction kept 5 bases outside the gene matches. Germline V gives CDR1 SGDLS, CDR2 YYNGEE. This chain's CDR3 is CASSPWGQYNEQFF. The CDR3 coding sequence is TGTGCCAGCAGCCCCTGGGGACAGTACAATGAGCAGTTCTTC.

The chain carries TRBV7-2 and TRBJ1-1; 7 bases fit TRBD1. J was trimmed by 5 bases and V by 2 bases; bases with no gene match: 8. The CDR3 is made up of 15 amino acids. Per the germline V gene, CDR1 is SGHTA and CDR2 is FQGNSA. Here the CDR3 reads CASSLQGGARTEAFF. The CDR3 DNA is TGTGCCAGCAGCTTACAGGGGGGCGCGAGAACTGAAGCTTTCTTT. Complete variable domain (other parts from reference TRBV7-2 and TRBJ1-1): GAGVSQSPSNKVTEKGKDVELRCDPISGHTALYWYRQSLGQGLEFLIYFQGNSAPDKSGLPSDRFSAERTGGSVSTLTIQRTQQEDSAVYLCASSLQGGARTEAFFGQGTRLTVV.

The V call is TRBV10-2, the J call TRBJ1-3, with D possibly TRBD1 on 6 matching bases. The CDR3 totals 15 residues. The germline CDR1 and CDR2 sequences are WSHSY and SAAADI. Trimming cost V 4 bases and J 0 bases, with 10 bases left between them. CDR3 in amino acids: CASSADSNSGNTIYF. The DNA for the CDR3 is TGCGCCAGCAGTGCGGACAGCAACTCTGGAAACACCATATATTTT.

In this sample, this clone turned up a few times. The CDR3 sequence is CASSLQPGQEYDGYTF. CDR3 nucleotide sequence: TGTGCCAGCAGCTTACAGCCGGGACAGGAGTATGATGGCTACACCTTC. The rearrangement uses TRBV11-2 and TRBJ1-2; 8 nucleotides line up with TRBD1. Germline assignment: CDR1 SGHAT and CDR2 FQNNGV. CDR3 length equals 16 residues. After removal of 2 bases from V and 6 bases from J, the junction contained 11 bases not matched to a gene.